The rows below give T cell receptor beta chains drawn from one sample of a study of regulatory T cells in long-lasting Graves disease. Via MiXCR, TCRdb re-called the multiplex PCR reads, giving one row per CDR3 protein. The table has over 400,000 distinct CDR3 sequences, about 14% seen once. This sample also belongs to another study, concerning T cells in Graves' hyperthyroidism and ophthalmopathy.

The sample consisted of peripheral blood mononuclear cells (PBMCs), taken at new diagnosis, from a patient treated with antithyroid drugs. Source of these receptors: a woman aged 45-65 years with Graves disease. Each CDR3 is given with its conserved first and last residue. A D gene is named only where the DNA matches it firmly. Size is stated for part of the rows, as once, few or many counts, or as a class when the clone is expanded.

clone_size,j_call,v_call,d_call,cdr3_aa,cdr3_nt
-,TRBJ2-1,TRBV5-1,TRBD2,CASSLALADYNEQFF,TGCGCCAGCAGCTTGGCACTAGCGGACTACAATGAGCAGTTCTTC
many,TRBJ2-7,TRBV6-1,TRBD1,CASIRDETGVSYEQYF,TGTGCCAGCATTAGAGACGAGACAGGGGTTTCCTACGAGCAGTACTTC
-,TRBJ1-1,TRBV11-2,-,CASSLDLVGGNTEAFF,TGTGCCAGCAGCTTAGATCTGGTAGGGGGAAACACTGAAGCTTTCTTT
many,TRBJ1-1,TRBV20-1,-,CSATPRGAGTEAFF,TGCAGTGCTACCCCGCGGGGGGCAGGAACTGAAGCTTTCTTT
few,TRBJ2-7,TRBV25-1,TRBD1,CASSGDSFYEQYF,TGTGCCAGCAGCGGGGACAGCTTCTACGAGCAGTACTTC
many,TRBJ2-1,TRBV5-1,-,CASSPVMANREQFF,TGCGCCAGCAGCCCGGTCATGGCGAATAGGGAGCAGTTCTTC
many,TRBJ2-3,TRBV2,-,CASSLLPALVTDTQYF,TGTGCCAGCAGTCTCCTCCCGGCCCTAGTGACAGATACGCAGTATTTT
many,TRBJ2-3,TRBV28,TRBD2,CASSLWPVLNNSGREPSTDTQYF,TGTGCCAGCAGTTTATGGCCGGTTTTGAACAATAGCGGGAGAGAGCCAAGCACAGATACGCAGTATTTT
many,TRBJ1-1,TRBV6-1,-,CASSEAAALNTEAFF,TGTGCCAGCAGTGAAGCAGCAGCTTTGAACACTGAAGCTTTCTTT
-,TRBJ2-5,TRBV7-6,-,CASSLVDSPGETQYF,TGTGCCAGCAGCTTAGTGGACAGCCCCGGGGAGACCCAGTACTTC
few,TRBJ2-2,TRBV30,-,CARETLNRANTGELFF,TGTGCCCGCGAAACTTTGAACAGGGCGAACACCGGGGAGCTGTTTTTT
many,TRBJ2-1,TRBV5-5,-,CASSLGQGIDNEQFF,TGTGCCAGCAGCTTGGGCCAGGGCATCGACAATGAGCAGTTCTTC
-,TRBJ2-2,TRBV7-3,-,CASSLTDTGELFF,TGTGCCAGCAGCTTAACAGACACCGGGGAGCTGTTTTTT
few,TRBJ2-1,TRBV9,TRBD2,CASSVGTSGGVEQFF,TGTGCCAGCAGCGTAGGTACTAGCGGCGGCGTTGAGCAGTTCTTC
-,TRBJ2-7,TRBV9,TRBD2,CASSVEGSGIAHEQYF,TGTGCCAGCAGCGTAGAGGGTAGCGGGATCGCCCACGAGCAGTACTTC
-,TRBJ2-1,TRBV29-1,TRBD2,CSVEHPPGLAGDYNEQFF,TGCAGCGTTGAACATCCCCCGGGACTAGCGGGAGATTACAATGAGCAGTTCTTC
-,TRBJ2-3,TRBV2,TRBD2,CASNREVTDTQYF,TGTGCCAGCAACCGGGAGGTCACAGATACGCAGTATTTT
many,TRBJ1-4,TRBV28,TRBD1,CASSSVGQAAWGVFGKLFF,TGTGCCAGCTCTTCAGTGGGACAGGCGGCATGGGGGGTCTTTGGAAAACTGTTTTTT
many,TRBJ2-7,TRBV27,-,CASSLWGARSSYEQYF,TGTGCCAGCAGTTTATGGGGGGCCCGCAGCTCCTACGAGCAGTACTTC
-,TRBJ1-6,TRBV5-1,TRBD1,CASSLDWGTGVSPLHF,TGCGCCAGCAGCTTGGATTGGGGGACAGGGGTTTCACCCCTCCACTTT
few,TRBJ1-1,TRBV18,-,CASSSDRTEAFF,TGTGCCAGCTCATCAGACAGGACTGAAGCTTTCTTT
few,TRBJ2-1,TRBV19,TRBD2,CASRPPGLAGVNEQFF,TGTGCCAGTAGGCCGCCGGGACTAGCGGGAGTTAATGAGCAGTTCTTC
many,TRBJ2-1,TRBV9,TRBD2,CASSVNAATSGRALSYNEQFF,TGTGCCAGCAGCGTAAACGCCGCCACTAGCGGGAGGGCCCTCTCCTACAATGAGCAGTTCTTC
many,TRBJ1-2,TRBV28,-,CASTLAGGSYGYTF,TGTGCCAGCACCCTCGCCGGGGGAAGCTATGGCTACACCTTC
many,TRBJ2-1,TRBV12-3/TRBV12-4,TRBD1,CASRRGAGGVSFSYNEQFF,TGTGCCAGCAGACGAGGGGCAGGGGGCGTCAGCTTCTCCTACAATGAGCAGTTCTTC
-,TRBJ2-1,TRBV20-1,TRBD2,CSAPGTSGTHEQFF,TGCAGTGCCCCGGGGACTAGCGGGACCCATGAGCAGTTCTTC
many,TRBJ2-1,TRBV7-3,TRBD1,CASRSTGTAYNEQFF,TGTGCCAGCAGATCCACCGGGACAGCCTACAATGAGCAGTTCTTC
-,TRBJ2-2,TRBV5-1,TRBD1,CVSSLQGANTGELFF,TGCGTCAGCAGCTTGCAGGGGGCGAACACCGGGGAGCTGTTTTTT
few,TRBJ2-7,TRBV18,TRBD1,CASSPLQGALDEQYF,TGTGCCAGCTCACCACTGCAGGGGGCTTTGGACGAGCAGTACTTC
few,TRBJ2-7,TRBV9,-,CASSPRVGGTHEQHF,TGTGCCAGCAGCCCCCGAGTAGGAGGGACCCACGAGCAGCACTTC
many,TRBJ2-7,TRBV11-2,-,CASSLDRYEQYF,TGTGCCAGCAGCTTAGATCGATACGAGCAGTACTTC